This T cell receptor beta chain was sequenced in a study of breast tumors, draining lymph nodes, adjacent tissues. Study-wide results and caveats: Tumor TCR diversity was below lymph nodes but above nontumor tissue. Data fit most tumor T cells coming from lymph node, expanding in tumor. Tumor T cell lymph node origin was a supported hypothesis, not proven. Compared with basal-like, luminal-like tumors shared significantly more repertoire with nontumor tissue.

Remarks on this clonotype: What it binds is unknown.

Axillary draining lymph nodes of breast cancer patients supplied the node samples. Trimming removed 0 bases from V and 6 bases from J; junction bases left unmatched: 10. From germline, CDR1 is MNHEY and CDR2 SVGAGI. CDR3 length: 16 residues. TCRdb reprocessed the multiplex PCR reads with MiXCR, giving one entry per CDR3 protein. Here the sample spans about 180,000 distinct CDR3 sequences, more than 25% being singletons. The sequencing input was axillary lymph node tissue. This chain links TRBV6-5 with TRBJ1-1; 7 bases match TRBD1. The receptor was derived from a female donor with breast cancer. Some clones in this sample may be carry-over from other donors' samples. The CDR3 coding sequence is TGTGCCAGCAGTTACTCGGGGGGACAGCCCGGGGCTGAAGCTTTCTTT. Protein sequence: CASSYSGGQPGAEAFF.